The 13 T cell receptor beta chains below were found in one sample sequenced in a study of T cell responses to AZD1222 COVID-19 vaccine. Assay used: immunoSEQ multiplex PCR; TCRdb lists only in-frame clones, some missing. Found here are 110,000 to 150,000 clones, 88% of them singletons; the top ten hold about 3%. The source material was peripheral blood, sampled 28 days after the second AZD1222 dose. The source is an adult who received the AZD1222 COVID-19 vaccine.

The rearrangement uses TRBV28 and TRBJ2-2, with D possibly being TRBD2 (6 bases). Between the trimmed V and J ends, which lost 2 bases and 3 bases, there was a span of 7 bases. CDR1 and CDR2 (germline): MDHEN, SYDVKM. This CDR3 has 14 residues. CDR3 residues: CASSLTGDTGELFF. DNA of the CDR3: TGTGCCAGCAGTTTAACGGGGGACACCGGGGAGCTGTTTTTT.

This chain uses TRBV5-5 with TRBJ2-3, with D possibly TRBD2 on 6 matching bases. The CDR3 covers 13 residues. The germline CDR1 and CDR2 sequences are SGHKS and YYEKEE (reference sequence). V gave up 7 bases and J gave up 4 bases, with 13 bases separating them. The CDR3 DNA sequence: TGTGCCAGCCGAACTTCTAGCGCAGATACGCAGTATTTT. As protein: CASRTSSADTQYF.

This chain uses TRBV6-5 with TRBJ2-3; D is unresolved. The CDR3 extends over 13 amino acids. CDR1 and CDR2 from the germline V gene are MNHEY and SVGAGI. Trimming shortened V by 6 bases and J by 1 base, and 8 bases separated the two germline ends. In DNA form, the CDR3 reads TGTGCCAGCAGGCGAGATGGCACAGATACGCAGTATTTT. It specifies CASRRDGTDTQYF.

V gene TRBV10-3 combines with J gene TRBJ2-1, with 9 bases that match TRBD2. Germline V lookup: CDR1 ENHRY, CDR2 SYGVKD. The CDR3 loop spans 12 amino acids. Trimming cost V 9 bases and J 5 bases; bases outside gene matches: 2. The CDR3 is CAIGGRDNEQFF. In nucleotides, the CDR3 is TGTGCCATAGGCGGGAGGGACAATGAGCAGTTCTTC.

The chain carries TRBV11-2 and TRBJ2-5, with TRBD2 identical over 15 bases. CDR3 length: 18 amino acids. V lost 1 base to trimming and J lost 3 bases; unmatched junction nucleotides: 6. The germline V gene has CDR1 SGHAT and CDR2 FQNNGV. CDR3 nucleotide sequence: TGTGCCAGCAGCTTAGGGACTAGCGGGAGGGCCGGGGAAGAGACCCAGTACTTC. This codes for CASSLGTSGRAGEETQYF.

V usage is TRBV14 and J usage is TRBJ1-1, with D uncertain. V gave up 3 bases and J gave up 3 bases, with 14 bases separating them. Germline V gene sequence: CDR1 SGHDN, CDR2 FVKESK. The CDR3 runs to 15 residues. The CDR3 DNA sequence: TGTGCCAGCAGCCAGAACCGGGGTTACGACACTGAAGCTTTCTTT. Translation gives CASSQNRGYDTEAFF. The variable domain in full, with the rest retrieved from reference TRBV14 and TRBJ1-1, is EAGVTQFPSHSVIEKGQTVTLRCDPISGHDNLYWYRRVMGKEIKFLLHFVKESKQDESGMPNNRFLAERTGGTYSTLKVQPAELEDSGVYFCASSQNRGYDTEAFFGQGTRLTVV.

This rearrangement joins TRBV7-3 to TRBJ2-1; D is unclear. Germline V CDR1 and CDR2: SGHTA, FQGTGA. CDR3 size: 14 residues. V was cut by 1 base and J by 6 bases, with 10 bases left in between. In DNA form, the CDR3 reads TGTGCCAGCAGCTTAAGTGGAGTGCGCAATGAGCAGTTCTTC. Protein: CASSLSGVRNEQFF.

The rearrangement links TRBV9 to TRBJ2-2, with no clear D. The CDR3 covers 12 residues. V dropped 2 bases and J dropped 6 bases, with 5 bases sitting between them. Germline-derived CDR1 and CDR2 are SGDLS and YYNGEE. CDR3 sequence (DNA): TGTGCCAGCAGCGTTTTCGCCGGGGAGCTGTTTTTT. This codes for CASSVFAGELFF.

This chain uses TRBV5-5 with TRBJ2-7; 14 nucleotides align to TRBD2. V lost 0 bases and J lost 0; bases outside the gene matches: 2. The CDR3 covers 17 residues. Germline CDR1 is SGHKS and CDR2 is YYEKEE (reference sequence). In nucleotides, the CDR3 is TGTGCCAGCAGCTTGGGGACTAGCGGGGGGAGCTCCTACGAGCAGTACTTC. Its protein product is CASSLGTSGGSSYEQYF. The full variable domain, rest sourced from reference TRBV5-5 and TRBJ2-7, is DAGVTQSPTHLIKTRGQQVTLRCSPISGHKSVSWYQQVLGQGPQFIFQYYEKEERGRGNFPDRFSARQFPNYSSELNVNALLLGDSALYLCASSLGTSGGSSYEQYFGPGTRLTVT.

The chain has TRBV27 and TRBJ1-2; TRBD1 aligns across 10 bases. The V and J ends lost 4 bases and 3 bases, in that order; junction bases with no gene match: 5. CDR3 length: 15 residues. The germline V gene has CDR1 MNHEY and CDR2 SMNVEV (reference sequence). The CDR3 region is CASSSYGTGDYGYTF. The CDR3 coding sequence is TGTGCCAGCAGTTCCTACGGGACAGGGGACTATGGCTACACCTTC.

This chain uses TRBV15 with TRBJ1-5, with 12 nucleotides matching TRBD1. The trim removed 7 bases at V and 2 bases at J, leaving 9 bases unmatched. From germline, CDR1 is LNHNV and CDR2 YYDKDF (reference sequence). This CDR3 is 17 amino acids long. In DNA, the CDR3 is TGTGCCACCAAATCCGGGACAGGGGGCTGGGGCAATCAGCCCCAGCATTTT. It translates to CATKSGTGGWGNQPQHF.

The chain links TRBV7-3 to TRBJ1-2, with a tentative D call TRBD1 (6 bases). Trimming took off 5 bases at V and 10 bases at J, with 23 bases between the two ends. Germline CDR1 and CDR2: SGHTA and FQGTGA. CDR3 length: 15 amino acids. This CDR3 is CASSPRGGTNPDYTF. CDR3 sequence (DNA): TGTGCCAGCAGCCCCCGCGGGGGGACAAATCCTGACTACACCTTC.

The genes are TRBV6-1 and TRBJ2-7, with a weak D call TRBD2 (6 bases). This CDR3 has 13 residues. The germline CDR1 and CDR2 sequences are MNHNS and SASEGT. V lost 3 bases, J lost 4 bases, and 10 bases lay in between. The CDR3 is CASSDPGEYEQYF. The DNA of the CDR3 is TGTGCCAGCAGTGACCCGGGGGAATACGAGCAGTACTTC.